Listed below are T cell receptor beta chains from one sample, sequenced in a study of neurological immune-mediated disorders. MiXCR was run by TCRdb on the 5' RACE reads, yielding one entry per CDR3 protein. Of 65,000 to 85,000 distinct CDR3 sequences in the sample, 3.2% are singletons; the top ten hold 4% to 6.5%. Material: PBMCs. All receptors derive from a woman in her forties or fifties with multiple sclerosis. CDR3s include the opening cysteine and the closing phenylalanine or tryptophan. The D gene is left open where the match is weak. Clone size is shown for a subset of rows, as once, few, many or a class of expanded clone.

-	TRBV5-1	13	TRBJ2-1	many	TGCGCCAGCAGTTCCCGTGGGGTCAATGAGCAGTTCTTC	CASSSRGVNEQFF
-	TRBV18	15	TRBJ2-1	few	TGTGCCAGCTCACACCGAAGGACTACCATAGATGAGCAGTTCTTC	CASSHRRTTIDEQFF
-	TRBV5-1	13	TRBJ2-1	many	TGCGCCAGCAGCTTGGACCCGACCAATGAGCAGTTCTTC	CASSLDPTNEQFF
-	TRBV3-1	14	TRBJ2-1	many	TGTGCCAGCAGCCAAGACGATTCTAAGGTTGAGCAGTTCTTC	CASSQDDSKVEQFF
-	TRBV3-1	14	TRBJ2-1	many	TGTGCCAGCAGCCAGGTACAGACCACTAATGAGCAGTTCTTC	CASSQVQTTNEQFF
TRBD1	TRBV6-2/TRBV6-3	17	TRBJ1-2	many	TGTGCCAGCAGTTACTCAGCCCCGGGACAGGGACTCTATGGCTACACCTTC	CASSYSAPGQGLYGYTF
-	TRBV20-1	15	TRBJ1-1	many	TGCAGTGCTAGAGCTTGGGGGTTGATGAACACTGAAGCTTTCTTT	CSARAWGLMNTEAFF
-	TRBV5-1	13	TRBJ2-3	many	TGCGCCAGCAGCGCGGCAGGAGGAGATACGCAGTATTTT	CASSAAGGDTQYF
-	TRBV5-1	16	TRBJ2-6	many	TGCGCCAGCAGCTTGTCGGTCAGGGGCACCCCCAACGTCCTGACTTTC	CASSLSVRGTPNVLTF
TRBD2	TRBV6-4	16	TRBJ2-3	many	TGTGCCAGCAGTGATCTAGCGGGAGGGGCCACAGATACGCAGTATTTT	CASSDLAGGATDTQYF
-	TRBV2	15	TRBJ1-1	many	TGTGCCAGCAGTGAATTTGCCCCGATGAACACTGAAGCTTTCTTT	CASSEFAPMNTEAFF
-	TRBV5-1	15	TRBJ2-2	many	TGCGCCAGCACTTCGGACAGAACGAACACCGGGGAGCTGTTTTTT	CASTSDRTNTGELFF
-	TRBV7-9	18	TRBJ1-5	many	TGTGCCAGCAGCACACCGCTAGCCGGGTCCATATTAAATCAGCCCCAGCATTTT	CASSTPLAGSILNQPQHF
TRBD1	TRBV18	13	TRBJ2-5	many	TGTGCCAGCTCACCGACAGGGGGAGAGACCCAGTACTTC	CASSPTGGETQYF
-	TRBV20-1	16	TRBJ2-7	many	TGCAGTGCACCTAGGCGGGACAGAGCCTTTTTTACGGAGCAGTACTTC	CSAPRRDRAFFTEQYF
TRBD2	TRBV5-6	16	TRBJ2-3	-	TGTGCCAGCAGCATTAGCGGGAGGGCCGAATCAGATACGCAGTATTTT	CASSISGRAESDTQYF
-	TRBV5-6	12	TRBJ2-3	medium-sized	TGTGCCAGCATCGGGAGCACAGATACGCAGTATTTT	CASIGSTDTQYF
TRBD1	TRBV27	16	TRBJ1-6	many	TGTGCCAGCAGATCGGGGACAGGGTCTTTCAATTCACCCCTCCACTTT	CASRSGTGSFNSPLHF
-	TRBV7-2	15	TRBJ2-2	many	TGTGCCAGCAGCCCCCGTTCGGGGGTTGGCGGGGAGCTGTTTTTT	CASSPRSGVGGELFF
-	TRBV6-6	14	TRBJ2-1	many	TGTGCCAGCAGCACTCCTAGTGCCTACAATGAGCAGTTCTTC	CASSTPSAYNEQFF
-	TRBV20-1	12	TRBJ1-6	many	TGCAGTGCAAGGGGGGGAAATTCACCCCTCCACTTT	CSARGGNSPLHF
-	TRBV28	14	TRBJ1-1	many	TGTGCCAGCAGTTTAAACACTATGAACACTGAAGCTTTCTTT	CASSLNTMNTEAFF
-	TRBV12-3/TRBV12-4	15	TRBJ1-3	many	TGTGCCAGCAGTTTTGAGGGGCTCTCTGGAAACACCATATATTTT	CASSFEGLSGNTIYF
-	TRBV20-1	13	TRBJ1-4	many	TGCAGTGCTTTGACAGCAACTAATGAAAAACTGTTTTTT	CSALTATNEKLFF
TRBD1	TRBV20-1	16	TRBJ2-1	many	TGCAGTGCTAGAGAGATGACAGGGATCGGGTTTAATGAGCAGTTCTTC	CSAREMTGIGFNEQFF
TRBD1	TRBV9	14	TRBJ2-7	-	TGTGCCAGCAGCCCCGGGGGGACAGGGAACGAGCAGTACTTC	CASSPGGTGNEQYF
-	TRBV5-1	15	TRBJ2-2	many	TGCGCCAGCAGCTTGACCCCCCAACCCACCGGGGAGCTGTTTTTT	CASSLTPQPTGELFF
-	TRBV10-3	14	TRBJ2-3	many	TGTGCCATCGGACCGGGACTCAGCACAGATACGCAGTATTTT	CAIGPGLSTDTQYF
TRBD1	TRBV10-2	15	TRBJ2-3	many	TGCGCCAGCAGACGTACCCGACAGGGACCAGATACGCAGTATTTT	CASRRTRQGPDTQYF